This TCR beta chain was sequenced during a study of blood T cell repertoires in COVID-19. Across the study: The study drew acute and convalescent COVID-19 samples from the United States, Italy and Spain. PBMCs, B-cell-depleted T cells, or T cells were the source of the cDNA or gDNA that made up the material.

In the original workflow: The authors estimated nucleated cell counts from reference gene primer amplification. Clones were read by immunoSEQ multiplex PCR, and TCRdb kept only the in-frame ones, dropping some. That table is the source of V, J and clone size, and D and trimming were worked out from the DNA. The data contain around 33,000 clones, less than 80% of them singletons. Trimming left V 3 bases short and J 6 bases short, with 9 bases between. This CDR3 has 13 residues. The sequencing input was peripheral blood. The sequence derives from a man older than 75 with acute or convalescent COVID-19. This sequence joins TRBV12-3 or TRBV12-4 and TRBJ1-5; tentatively, D is TRBD1 (6 bases). The CDR3 nucleotides are TGTGCCAGCAGTTTCGGACAGTCTCAGCCCCAGCATTTT. Translating gives CASSFGQSQPQHF.